These 21 T cell receptor beta chains share one sample of origin, sequenced in a study of blood T cell repertoires in COVID-19. Method: immunoSEQ multiplex PCR; TCRdb's copy keeps in-frame clones and lacks some. Of about 99,000 clones listed, 86% are singletons. Sequenced sample: peripheral blood. These receptors were taken from a woman in her sixties or seventies in a cohort sampled during active or convalescent COVID-19.

This clone was seen more than once but under ten times. The chain links TRBV2 to TRBJ2-2, with 7 positions matching TRBD1. Germline V gives CDR1 SNHLY, CDR2 FYNNEI. The J segment lost 5 bases and the V segment lost 4 bases, leaving 7 bases of the junction unmatched. The CDR3 totals 15 residues. CDR3 DNA sequence: TGTGCCAGCAGTGGAGGACAGGCCGAGACCGGGGAGCTGTTTTTT. Amino acids: CASSGGQAETGELFF.

This clone was seen a few times. This rearrangement joins TRBV5-6 to TRBJ1-5, with 8 bases matching TRBD1. The germline V gene has CDR1 SGHDT and CDR2 YYEEEE. This CDR3 region has 13 residues. V dropped 4 bases and J dropped 7; count of bases not matched to a gene: 4. The CDR3 nucleotides are TGTGCCAGCAGCCAGGGGGCTGGGCAGCCCCAGCATTTT. Translating gives CASSQGAGQPQHF.

CDR3 coding DNA: TGTGCCAGCAGCCAAGATCCGGGGAGAGAGCAGTACTTC. Encoded protein: CASSQDPGREQYF. The chain joins TRBV4-2 to TRBJ2-7; D may be TRBD2 (5 bases). CDR1 is LGHNA, CDR2 YNFKEQ, per germline. CDR3 size: 13 residues. Trimming shortened V by 0 bases and J by 7 bases, and 10 bases separated the two germline ends.

V is TRBV5-1 and J is TRBJ2-3; the D is unclear. The CDR3 has 13 residues. V was shortened by 4 bases and J by 2 bases, with 8 bases between the two germline ends. Germline V gene sequence: CDR1 SGHRS, CDR2 YFSETQ. The CDR3 is CASSQQITDTQYF. CDR3 coding DNA: TGCGCCAGCAGCCAACAGATCACAGATACGCAGTATTTT.

The chain carries TRBV7-2 and TRBJ2-7, with a tentative D call TRBD1 (5 bases). V lost 3 bases, J lost 6 bases, and 12 bases lay in between. There are 13 residues in the CDR3. CDR1 SGHTA and CDR2 FQGNSA come from the germline V gene. DNA of the CDR3: TGTGCCAGCAGCTTTCAGGGCGCCGGCGAGCAGTACTTC. Translating gives CASSFQGAGEQYF.

The chain carries TRBV28 and TRBJ2-5, with unresolved D. CDR1 is MDHEN and CDR2 is SYDVKM in the germline V gene. This CDR3 region has 12 residues. Trimming stripped 6 bases from V and 3 bases from J, with 8 bases between. The CDR3 spells CASRTAEETQYF. DNA for the CDR3: TGTGCCAGCAGGACCGCGGAAGAGACCCAGTACTTC.

This chain uses TRBV27 with TRBJ1-2; D is possibly TRBD1 (6 bases). This CDR3 spans 16 amino acids. The germline CDR1 and CDR2 sequences are MNHEY and SMNVEV (reference sequence). V lost 5 bases and J 2 bases, leaving 18 bases between the germline ends. CDR3 nucleotides: TGTGCCAGCAGTGGGGCCGGGACAAGGAGGAACTATGGCTACACCTTC. Its protein product is CASSGAGTRRNYGYTF.

This chain links TRBV2 with TRBJ2-2; 10 bases agree with TRBD2. The CDR3 covers 13 residues. V trimming: 6 bases; J trimming: 5 bases; junction bases outside the gene matches: 0. Germline lookup yields CDR1 SNHLY and CDR2 FYNNEI. CDR3 sequence (DNA): TGTGCCAGCAGACTAGCGGGGACCGGGGAGCTGTTTTTT. It specifies CASRLAGTGELFF.

Only one count was recorded for this clone. J is TRBJ1-4 and V is TRBV28; 10 bases are shared with TRBD1. Germline CDR1 and CDR2: MDHEN and SYDVKM. The CDR3 runs 14 residues. V lost 6 bases to trimming and J lost 7 bases; unmatched junction nucleotides: 5. This chain's CDR3 is CASRTTGGSEKLFF. CDR3 DNA sequence: TGTGCCAGCAGGACGACAGGGGGCAGTGAAAAACTGTTTTTT.

This sequence joins TRBV12-3 or TRBV12-4 and TRBJ1-1; D call uncertain. The CDR3 extends over 13 amino acids. V dropped 6 bases and J dropped 2 bases, with 10 bases sitting between them. CDR3 bases: TGTGCCAGCAGAAGCCTGATTAACACTGAAGCTTTCTTT. Amino acids: CASRSLINTEAFF.

The CDR3 region is CASSYRMNTEAFF. The CDR3 DNA is TGTGCCAGCAGTTACCGTATGAACACTGAAGCTTTCTTT. This chain connects TRBV6-5 to TRBJ1-1, with D unclear. Germline assignment: CDR1 MNHEY and CDR2 SVGAGI. This CDR3 region has 13 residues. With 2 bases removed from V and 0 bases from J, the gap between germline ends came to 4 bases.

V gene TRBV5-8 combines with J gene TRBJ2-1, with 10 bases lining up with TRBD2. V lost 4 bases and J lost 8; bases outside the gene matches: 12. Germline lookup yields CDR1 SGHTS and CDR2 YDEGEE. This CDR3 has 16 residues. CDR3 coding DNA: TGTGCCAGCAGCCCTTTCCCTAGCGGGGGTGTGGATGAGCAGTTCTTC. It encodes CASSPFPSGGVDEQFF.

This sequence joins TRBV19 and TRBJ2-3; TRBD1 is a possible D gene (6 bases). There are 16 residues in the CDR3. V was pared by 4 bases and J by 0 bases, with 14 bases between. From germline, CDR1 is LNHDA and CDR2 SQIVND (reference sequence). CDR3 bases: TGTGCCAGTAGTAAGGGGACACTCGCGAGCACAGATACGCAGTATTTT. The encoded protein is CASSKGTLASTDTQYF.

The CDR3 spells CATSGRGEEGEKLFF. DNA of the CDR3: TGTGCCACCAGTGGGCGAGGGGAGGAGGGTGAAAAACTGTTTTTT. The chain uses TRBV15 and TRBJ1-4; D perhaps matches TRBD1 (5 bases). This CDR3 region has 15 residues. V was clipped by 6 bases and J by 7 bases, with 18 bases between them. The germline CDR1 and CDR2 sequences are LNHNV and YYDKDF (reference sequence).

The V gene is TRBV3-1 (or the pseudogene TRBV3-2), the J gene TRBJ1-2, with TRBD1 matching 7 bases. V trimming: 4 bases; J trimming: 4 bases; junction bases outside the gene matches: 3. The germline V gene encodes CDR1 LGHDT and CDR2 YNNKEL (reference sequence). The length of the CDR3 is 13 residues. The CDR3 bases are TGTGCCAGCAGCCGGGGACAGTTCTATGGCTACACCTTC. The encoded protein is CASSRGQFYGYTF.

This clone came up a few times. The chain is built from TRBV30 and TRBJ1-2; D uncertain. The germline V gene has CDR1 GTSNPN and CDR2 SVGIG (reference sequence). The CDR3 is made up of 14 amino acids. V was cut by 0 bases and J by 4 bases, with 12 bases left in between. The CDR3, as DNA: TGTGCCTGGAGTGTGTCGGGAATCGGCTATGGCTACACCTTC. Amino acid sequence: CAWSVSGIGYGYTF.

The chain recombines TRBV5-1 with TRBJ1-2; D is possibly TRBD1 (5 bases). Between the trimmed V and J ends, which lost 1 base and 3 bases, there was a span of 10 bases. The CDR3 runs 14 residues. Germline values: CDR1 SGHRS, CDR2 YFSETQ. Here the CDR3 DNA reads TGCGCCAGCAGCTTGTACAGGAAGGACTATGGCTACACCTTC. It yields the protein CASSLYRKDYGYTF.

V is TRBV6-6 and J is TRBJ2-1; 8 bases fit TRBD2. V shed 6 bases and J 5 bases; nucleotides not matched to a gene: 9. Germline lookup yields CDR1 MNHNY and CDR2 SVGAGI (reference sequence). The CDR3 sequence is 15 residues long. This chain's CDR3 is CASRPGISGNNEQFF. The CDR3 nucleotides are TGTGCCAGCAGGCCCGGGATTAGCGGGAACAATGAGCAGTTCTTC.

The V and J genes are TRBV24-1 and TRBJ2-5; the match to TRBD2 covers 8 bases. This CDR3 spans 18 amino acids. Looked up from germline, CDR1 is KGHDR and CDR2 is SFDVKD. Losses at the gene ends were 4 bases for V and 0 bases for J; bases not matched to a gene: 12. The CDR3 is CATSDPLESGGNQETQYF. As DNA, the CDR3 is TGTGCCACCAGTGACCCCCTAGAGTCGGGGGGGAACCAAGAGACCCAGTACTTC.

The rearrangement joins TRBV5-4 to TRBJ2-6; D might be TRBD1 (5 bases). The CDR3 length is 16 residues. The germline CDR1 and CDR2 sequences are SGHNT and YYREEE (reference sequence). V lost 1 base to trimming and J lost 2 bases, with 10 bases between them. As DNA, the CDR3 is TGTGCCAGCAGCTTGTCTGCAGGGACTGGGGCCAACGTCCTGACTTTC. As protein: CASSLSAGTGANVLTF.

The chain recombines TRBV2 with TRBJ1-2; a possible D gene is TRBD1 (5 bases). The CDR3 runs 13 residues. Germline CDR1 is SNHLY and CDR2 is FYNNEI. V lost 5 bases and J lost 5, with 12 bases in between. CDR3 loop: CASSMTRGYGYTF. The CDR3 bases are TGTGCCAGCAGTATGACCCGGGGGTATGGCTACACCTTC.